The 4 T cell receptor beta chains below all came from one sample that was sequenced in a study of cytomegalovirus exposure and HLA in healthy donors. PCR primers comprised 60 Vbeta and 13 Jbeta primers. TCRdb's copy holds only in-frame clones and misses some; the assay was immunoSEQ multiplex PCR. This sample has over 150,000 clones, with roughly three quarters found just once. Sequences were obtained from PBMCs. The receptors shown here come from a woman aged 45 to 65 in good health and CMV-seropositive.

This clone was found once. This rearrangement joins TRBV28 to TRBJ1-1, with 9 bases fitting TRBD1. After removal of 5 bases from V and 6 bases from J, the junction contained 10 bases not matched to a gene. The CDR3 has 15 residues. Germline-derived CDR1 and CDR2 are MDHEN and SYDVKM. The DNA for the CDR3 is TGTGCCAGCAGTCTGCCGGACAGGGGAGTATCTGAAGCTTTCTTT. Protein product: CASSLPDRGVSEAFF.

The chain joins TRBV6-4 to TRBJ2-1; 7 bases match TRBD2. CDR1 is MRHNA and CDR2 is SNTAGT in the germline V gene. CDR3 length equals 15 residues. V lost 6 bases, J lost 0 bases, and 5 bases stayed unmatched. The DNA for the CDR3 is TGTGCCAGCAGGGGGGGGGAGAGCTCCTACAATGAGCAGTTCTTC. Translating it yields CASRGGESSYNEQFF.

The rearrangement joins TRBV5-8 to TRBJ1-1; D is possibly TRBD1 (6 bases). V lost 0 bases, J lost 11 bases, and 14 bases lay in between. The CDR3 consists of 13 residues. Germline V gene lookup returns CDR1 SGHTS and CDR2 YDEGEE. The CDR3 region is CASSLGTAIGAFF. CDR3 nucleotide sequence: TGTGCCAGCAGCTTGGGGACAGCAATCGGGGCTTTCTTT.

This clone showed up just once. A junction boundary mismatches the germline segment, possibly from a read error. J is TRBJ2-4 and V is TRBV5-8; D possibly corresponds to TRBD2 (6 bases). The germline V gene has CDR1 SGHTS and CDR2 YDEGEE. This CDR3 spans 14 amino acids. Here the CDR3 reads CASSLRGGVNSQYF. The CDR3 coding sequence is TGTGCCAGCAGCTTGAGGGGAGGTGTGAACAGTCAGTACTTC.